This T cell receptor (beta chain) was recovered during a study of post-analysis software for immune sequencing data. About the research overall: Clinical courses comprised relapsing-remitting, secondary progressive and progressive-relapsing multiple sclerosis. The study's findings and limits: F-measure co-clustering was strong for batch-matched samples. Normalized Chao1 diversity in multiple sclerosis patients fell significantly below that of controls. Comparison of patients with controls showed roughly five TRBV segments more frequent in patients, TRBV5-6, TRBV5-1 and TRBV20-1 among them.

Carried by the TCR beta cDNA libraries were unique molecular identifiers. From approximately 0.95 to 9.8 million T cells, 500,000 or so cDNA molecules were obtained. TCRdb itself ran the PCR reads through MiXCR, one entry per CDR3 protein. The table has 820,000 or so distinct CDR3 sequences, 53% seen once; the top ten hold approximately 4.5%. V dropped 6 bases and J dropped 4 bases, with 16 bases sitting between them. CDR1 and CDR2 (germline): DFQATT, SNEGSKA (reference sequence). This CDR3 is 13 amino acids long. The table lists this clonotype with a count of one. The antigen is undetermined. Sequenced: blood. This rearrangement joins TRBV20-1 to TRBJ2-7; weak D call: TRBD2 (5 bases). The receptor comes from a girl aged 5 to 17 with multiple sclerosis. CDR3 residues: CSAPKESGYEQYF. In nucleotides, the CDR3 is TGCAGTGCCCCGAAGGAGAGCGGATACGAGCAGTACTTC.